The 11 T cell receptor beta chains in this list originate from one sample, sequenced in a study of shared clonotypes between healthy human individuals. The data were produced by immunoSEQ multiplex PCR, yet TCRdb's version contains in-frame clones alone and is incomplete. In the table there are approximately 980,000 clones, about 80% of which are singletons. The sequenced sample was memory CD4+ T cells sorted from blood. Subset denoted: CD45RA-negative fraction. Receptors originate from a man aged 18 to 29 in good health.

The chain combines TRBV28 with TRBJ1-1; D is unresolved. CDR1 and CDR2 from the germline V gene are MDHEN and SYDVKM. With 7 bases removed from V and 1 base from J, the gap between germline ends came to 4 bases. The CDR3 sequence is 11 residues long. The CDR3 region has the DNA TGTGCCAGCAAAAGGAACACTGAAGCTTTCTTT. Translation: CASKRNTEAFF.

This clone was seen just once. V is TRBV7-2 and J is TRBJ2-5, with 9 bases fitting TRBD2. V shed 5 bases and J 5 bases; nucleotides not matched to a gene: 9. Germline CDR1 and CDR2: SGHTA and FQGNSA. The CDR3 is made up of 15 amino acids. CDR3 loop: CASSPLAGVGETQYF. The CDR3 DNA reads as TGTGCCAGCAGCCCATTAGCGGGAGTTGGGGAGACCCAGTACTTC. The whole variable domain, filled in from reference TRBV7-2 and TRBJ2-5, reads GAGVSQSPSNKVTEKGKDVELRCDPISGHTALYWYRQSLGQGLEFLIYFQGNSAPDKSGLPSDRFSAERTGGSVSTLTIQRTQQEDSAVYLCASSPLAGVGETQYFGPGTRLLVL.

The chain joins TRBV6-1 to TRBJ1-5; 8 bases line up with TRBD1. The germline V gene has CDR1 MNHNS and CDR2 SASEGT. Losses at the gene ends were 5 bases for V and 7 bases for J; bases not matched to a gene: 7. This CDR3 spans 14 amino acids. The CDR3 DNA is TGTGCCAGCAGTCAGGGACAGGCCGCCCAGCCCCAGCATTTT. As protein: CASSQGQAAQPQHF.

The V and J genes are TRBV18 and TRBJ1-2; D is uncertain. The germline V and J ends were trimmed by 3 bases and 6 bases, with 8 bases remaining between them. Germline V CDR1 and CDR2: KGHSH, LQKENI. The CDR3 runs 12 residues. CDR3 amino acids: CASSPDGDGYTF. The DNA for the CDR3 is TGTGCCAGCTCACCCGACGGGGATGGCTACACCTTC. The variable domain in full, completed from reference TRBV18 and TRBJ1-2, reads NAGVMQNPRHLVRRRGQEARLRCSPMKGHSHVYWYRQLPEEGLKFMVYLQKENIIDESGMPKERFSAEFPKEGPSILRIQQVVRGDSAAYFCASSPDGDGYTFGSGTRLTVV.

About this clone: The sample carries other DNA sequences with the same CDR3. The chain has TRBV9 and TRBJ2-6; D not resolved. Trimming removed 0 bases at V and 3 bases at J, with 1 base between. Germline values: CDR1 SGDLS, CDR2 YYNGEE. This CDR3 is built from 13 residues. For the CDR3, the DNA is TGTGCCAGCAGCGTAGGTGGGGCCAACGTCCTGACTTTC. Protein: CASSVGGANVLTF.

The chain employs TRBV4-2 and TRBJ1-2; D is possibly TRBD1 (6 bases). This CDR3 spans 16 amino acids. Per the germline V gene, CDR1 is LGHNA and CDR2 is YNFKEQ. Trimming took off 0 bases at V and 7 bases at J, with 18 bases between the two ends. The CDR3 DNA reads TGTGCCAGCAGCCAAGATAGGTCCCGACAGGACTGTGGCTACACCTTC. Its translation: CASSQDRSRQDCGYTF.

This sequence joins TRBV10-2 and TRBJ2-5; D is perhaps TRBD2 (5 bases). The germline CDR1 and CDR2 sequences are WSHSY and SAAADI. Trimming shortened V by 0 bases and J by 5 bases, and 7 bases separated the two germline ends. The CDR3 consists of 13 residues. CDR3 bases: TGCGCCAGCAGTGAGTCGCGAGGGGAGACCCAGTACTTC. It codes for CASSESRGETQYF.

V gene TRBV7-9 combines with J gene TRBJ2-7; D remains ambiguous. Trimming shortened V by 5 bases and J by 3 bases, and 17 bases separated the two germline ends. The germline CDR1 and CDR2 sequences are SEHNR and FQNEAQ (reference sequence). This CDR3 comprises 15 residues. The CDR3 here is CASSPRSTSVYEQYF. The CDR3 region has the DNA TGTGCCAGCAGCCCTAGGAGTACCAGTGTCTACGAGCAGTACTTC.

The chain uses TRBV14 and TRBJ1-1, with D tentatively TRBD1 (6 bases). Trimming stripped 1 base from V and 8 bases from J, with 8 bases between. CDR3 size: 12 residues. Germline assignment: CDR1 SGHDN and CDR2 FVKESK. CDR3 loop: CASSQATGEAFF. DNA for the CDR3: TGTGCCAGCAGCCAAGCAACAGGGGAAGCTTTCTTT.

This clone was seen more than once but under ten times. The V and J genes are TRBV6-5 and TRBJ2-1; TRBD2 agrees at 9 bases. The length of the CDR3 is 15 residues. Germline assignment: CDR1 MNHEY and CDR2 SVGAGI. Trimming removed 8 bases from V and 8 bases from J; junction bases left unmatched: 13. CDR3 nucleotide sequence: TGTGCCAGCCGTTCAGCCCTAGCGGGGAAGGATGAGCAGTTCTTC. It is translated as CASRSALAGKDEQFF.

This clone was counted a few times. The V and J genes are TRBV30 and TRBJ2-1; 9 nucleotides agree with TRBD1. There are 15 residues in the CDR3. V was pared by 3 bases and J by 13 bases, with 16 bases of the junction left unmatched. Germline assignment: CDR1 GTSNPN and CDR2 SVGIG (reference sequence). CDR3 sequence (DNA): TGTGCCTGGAGGCCCACGGGTACAGGGGGCGCGAGACAGTTCTTC. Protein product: CAWRPTGTGGARQFF.